This T cell receptor beta chain was sequenced during a study of blood T cell repertoires in COVID-19. The overall study: Samples taken during acute and convalescent COVID-19 were collected in the United States, Italy and Spain. PBMCs, B-cell-depleted T cells, or T cells were the source of the cDNA or gDNA that made up the material.

Authors' analysis steps: Nucleated cell number was recorded as an estimate derived from reference gene primer amplification. The method was immunoSEQ multiplex PCR; TCRdb's version includes in-frame clones alone and lacks a portion of them. V and J calls and clone size follow that table, whereas D and trimming were derived from the DNA. The sample includes 200,000 to 300,000 clones, approximately 78% of them seen just once. The length of the CDR3 is 15 residues. CDR1 and CDR2 (germline): SGHRS, YFSETQ. V was clipped by 6 bases and J by 3 bases, with 13 bases between them. This sequence joins TRBV5-1 and TRBJ2-6, with D tentatively TRBD2 (6 bases). The source is a woman in her sixties with active or convalescent COVID-19. The sequenced sample was peripheral blood. CDR3 sequence: CASNLGGLGANVLTF. The CDR3 DNA reads TGCGCCAGCAACCTGGGGGGACTTGGGGCCAACGTCCTGACTTTC. The variable domain in full, with the rest retrieved from reference TRBV5-1 and TRBJ2-6, is KAGVTQTPRYLIKTRGQQVTLSCSPISGHRSVSWYQQTPGQGLQFLFEYFSETQRNKGNFPGRFSGRQFSNSRSEMNVSTLELGDSALYLCASNLGGLGANVLTFGAGSRLTVL.